These 4 T cell receptor beta chains share one sample of origin, sequenced in a study of cytomegalovirus exposure and HLA in healthy donors. Amplification used 60 Vbeta primers and 13 Jbeta primers. TCRdb's copy holds only in-frame clones and misses some; the assay was immunoSEQ multiplex PCR. This table holds about 67,000 clones. Sequenced material: PBMCs. Receptor source: a woman between 35 and 50 years old in good health and CMV-seropositive.

This chain joins TRBV2 and TRBJ1-1; D remains ambiguous. V was clipped by 2 bases and J by 2 bases, with 12 bases between them. Per the germline V gene, CDR1 is SNHLY and CDR2 is FYNNEI. The CDR3 spans 15 residues. CDR3 sequence reads: CASSEKSGKNTEAFF. For the CDR3, the DNA is TGTGCCAGCAGTGAAAAATCGGGGAAAAACACTGAAGCTTTCTTT. The full variable domain, completed using reference TRBV2 and TRBJ1-1, is EPEVTQTPSHQVTQMGQEVILRCVPISNHLYFYWYRQILGQKVEFLVSFYNNEISEKSEIFDDQFSVERPDGSNFTLKIRSTKLEDSAMYFCASSEKSGKNTEAFFGQGTRLTVV.

The chain employs TRBV6-6 and TRBJ1-3; D perhaps matches TRBD1 (5 bases). CDR1 MNHNY and CDR2 SVGAGI come from the germline V gene (reference sequence). The CDR3 length is 14 residues. V lost 6 bases and J lost 3, with 12 bases in between. The CDR3 loop reads CASRAGGYGNTIYF. CDR3 sequence (DNA): TGTGCCAGCAGGGCGGGGGGTTATGGAAACACCATATATTTT.

This sequence joins TRBV28 and TRBJ1-1; TRBD1 matches 7 bases. The CDR3 runs 13 residues. Trimming at V came to 8 bases and at J to 6 bases, leaving 9 bases not matched to a gene. Per the germline V gene, CDR1 is MDHEN and CDR2 is SYDVKM. CDR3 sequence: CASVRDSFSEAFF. CDR3 nucleotide sequence: TGTGCCAGCGTCCGGGACAGTTTCTCTGAAGCTTTCTTT.

The genes are TRBV10-1 and TRBJ2-2; 7 bases are a match to TRBD1. This CDR3 has 16 amino acids. Germline V gene sequence: CDR1 WNHNN, CDR2 SYGVQD (reference sequence). V lost 5 bases to trimming and J lost 4 bases; unmatched junction nucleotides: 10. For the CDR3, the DNA is TGCGCCAGCAGTAAAAACGGACAGGCTGTCACCGGGGAGCTGTTTTTT. It specifies CASSKNGQAVTGELFF.